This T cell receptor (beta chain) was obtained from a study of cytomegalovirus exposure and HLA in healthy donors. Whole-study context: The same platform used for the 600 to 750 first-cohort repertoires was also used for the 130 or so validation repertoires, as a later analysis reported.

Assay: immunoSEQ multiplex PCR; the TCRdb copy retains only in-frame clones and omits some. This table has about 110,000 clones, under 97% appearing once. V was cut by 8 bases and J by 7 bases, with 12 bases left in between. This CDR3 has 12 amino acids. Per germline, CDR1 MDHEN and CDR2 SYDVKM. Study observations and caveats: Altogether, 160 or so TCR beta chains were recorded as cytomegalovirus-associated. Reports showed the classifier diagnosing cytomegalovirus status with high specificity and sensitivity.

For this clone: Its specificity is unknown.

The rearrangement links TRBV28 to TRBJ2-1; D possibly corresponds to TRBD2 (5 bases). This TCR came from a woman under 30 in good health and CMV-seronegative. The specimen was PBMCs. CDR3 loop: CASAEGPNEQFF. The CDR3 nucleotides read TGTGCCAGCGCCGAGGGCCCGAATGAGCAGTTCTTC. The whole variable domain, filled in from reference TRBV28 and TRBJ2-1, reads DVKVTQSSRYLVKRTGEKVFLECVQDMDHENMFWYRQDPGLGLRLIYFSYDVKMKEKGDIPEGYSVSREKKERFSLILESASTNQTSMYLCASAEGPNEQFFGPGTRLTVL.